These 27 T cell receptor beta chains were sequenced from one sample in a study of identical twins. TCRdb processed the 5' RACE reads anew with MiXCR; each CDR3 protein has one entry. The sample carries 1,800,000 or so distinct CDR3 sequences, less than 35% recorded once. Sequencing was done on a sample of cord blood. These receptors all stem from a newborn girl in good health.

This clonotype was picked up a small number of times. Written as DNA, the CDR3 is TGCAGTGCTAGAGATTGGTCGGCGGTTTTTTACCGAGAGACCCAGTACTTC. It is translated as CSARDWSAVFYRETQYF. The chain has TRBV20-1 and TRBJ2-5; D not resolved. Germline loops: CDR1 DFQATT, CDR2 SNEGSKA (reference sequence). This CDR3 spans 17 amino acids. Trimming pared 0 bases from V and 4 bases from J, leaving 21 bases between.

V is TRBV24-1 and J is TRBJ2-1, with 15 bases matching TRBD2. V was pared by 3 bases and J by 10 bases, with 6 bases of the junction left unmatched. The germline gives CDR1 KGHDR, CDR2 SFDVKD. CDR3 length equals 16 residues. The CDR3 protein is CATSDPGTSGGIEQFF. CDR3 bases: TGTGCCACCAGTGATCCCGGGACTAGCGGGGGGATCGAGCAGTTCTTC.

In this sample, this clonotype turned up many times. J is TRBJ2-1 and V is TRBV20-1; TRBD1 might be the D (7 bases). The CDR3 length is 14 residues. Trimming removed 4 bases from V and 1 base from J, with 11 bases in between. The germline gives CDR1 DFQATT, CDR2 SNEGSKA (reference sequence). CDR3 in amino acids: CSATAGGSYNEQFF. The CDR3 DNA reads as TGCAGTGCTACTGCAGGGGGGTCCTACAATGAGCAGTTCTTC.

In this sample, this clonotype turned up a few times. J is TRBJ2-7 and V is TRBV28, with 7 bases that match TRBD1. V was pared by 2 bases and J by 2 bases, with 6 bases of the junction left unmatched. The V gene's germline CDR1 is MDHEN and CDR2 SYDVKM. This CDR3 is built from 15 residues. DNA of the CDR3: TGTGCCAGCAGTTTAGGTGACAGGGTAGCCTACGAGCAGTACTTC. This codes for CASSLGDRVAYEQYF.

The chain has TRBV28 and TRBJ2-7; D tentatively reads TRBD1 or TRBD2 (6 bases each). CDR3 size: 13 residues. CDR1 and CDR2 from the germline V gene are MDHEN and SYDVKM. V lost 3 bases to trimming and J lost 10 bases, with 16 bases between them. CDR3 DNA sequence: TGTGCCAGCAGTTTGGGGGGACAAGAGGCCCAGTACTTC. This sequence encodes CASSLGGQEAQYF.

This clonotype was counted a few times. V and J are TRBV27 and TRBJ2-7, with 11 bases lining up with TRBD2. J was trimmed by 2 bases and V by 2 bases; bases with no gene match: 2. The germline CDR1 and CDR2 sequences are MNHEY and SMNVEV (reference sequence). This CDR3 comprises 15 residues. The CDR3 bases are TGTGCCAGCAGTTTACTTAGCGGGAGGGCCTACGAGCAGTACTTC. It yields the protein CASSLLSGRAYEQYF.

Only one count was recorded for this clonotype. This chain's CDR3 is CASSYGDPKSRTDTQYF. The DNA for the CDR3 is TGTGCCAGCAGTTACGGCGACCCTAAATCCCGCACAGATACGCAGTATTTT. V is TRBV6-6 and J is TRBJ2-3; no definite D call. The CDR3 loop spans 17 amino acids. CDR1 is MNHNY, CDR2 SVGAGI, per germline (reference sequence). Trimming removed 2 bases at V and 1 base at J, with 16 bases between.

This rearrangement joins TRBV12-3 or TRBV12-4 to TRBJ1-6; 7 bases match TRBD1. V lost 0 bases to trimming and J lost 10 bases; unmatched junction nucleotides: 6. This CDR3 is built from 15 residues. CDR3 DNA sequence: TGTGCCAGCAGTTTAGCCGACAGGGTTAAATCACCCCTCCACTTT. It is translated as CASSLADRVKSPLHF.

This clonotype was counted between two and nine times. This chain links TRBV5-1 with TRBJ2-3; D not resolved. The germline V and J ends were trimmed by 4 bases and 4 bases, with 13 bases remaining between them. The CDR3 has 14 residues. Germline-derived CDR1 and CDR2 are SGHRS and YFSETQ. The CDR3 nucleotides read TGCGCCAGCAGCCCTATGGAGAGCGCAGATACGCAGTATTTT. It yields the protein CASSPMESADTQYF.

This clonotype showed up many times. The V gene is TRBV9, the J gene TRBJ1-2; D gene uncertain. With 4 bases removed from V and 0 bases from J, the gap between germline ends came to 13 bases. The CDR3 covers 15 residues. Per the germline V gene, CDR1 is SGDLS and CDR2 is YYNGEE. In nucleotides, the CDR3 is TGTGCCAGCAGCCCCGAGGACCTCACTAACTATGGCTACACCTTC. Encoded protein: CASSPEDLTNYGYTF.

This clonotype has more than one count but fewer than ten. The rearrangement uses TRBV20-1 and TRBJ1-2; 7 bases fit TRBD1. V was pared by 3 bases and J by 4 bases, with 5 bases of the junction left unmatched. This CDR3 is built from 13 residues. Germline CDR1 and CDR2: DFQATT and SNEGSKA (reference sequence). The CDR3 DNA is TGCAGTGCTAGCCGGCCAGGGGGCTATGGCTACACCTTC. Translated: CSASRPGGYGYTF.

This clonotype was found once. The chain combines TRBV12-3 or TRBV12-4 with TRBJ2-3; 13 bases align to TRBD2. V lost 4 bases and J lost 11; bases outside the gene matches: 24. This CDR3 contains 20 residues. The CDR3 region has the DNA TGTGCCAGCAGTTCCTTCCGCAGGGGACTAGCGGGATTGAGCACAGATGTGCAGTATTTT. The encoded protein is CASSSFRRGLAGLSTDVQYF.

This clonotype was observed a few times. The chain couples TRBV13 to TRBJ2-3; 9 nucleotides align to TRBD2. Germline CDR1 is PRHDT and CDR2 is FYEKMQ (reference sequence). The CDR3 extends over 18 amino acids. V lost 5 bases, J lost 0 bases, and 12 bases stayed unmatched. The CDR3 DNA reads as TGTGCCAGCAGCGGCCTAGAGGAGCGGGGGGAGAGCACAGATACGCAGTATTTT. It encodes CASSGLEERGESTDTQYF.

This clonotype was detected many times. The V and J genes are TRBV29-1 and TRBJ2-7; D may be TRBD1 (6 bases). The CDR3 totals 12 residues. Germline-derived CDR1 and CDR2 are SQVTM and ANQGSEA. Trimming took off 4 bases at V and 0 bases at J, with 7 bases between the two ends. The DNA of the CDR3 is TGCAGCGTTGGGGACAACTCCTACGAGCAGTACTTC. Its translation is CSVGDNSYEQYF.

This clonotype has at least ten counts. This sequence joins TRBV28 and TRBJ2-3; D is uncertain. CDR1 and CDR2 (germline): MDHEN, SYDVKM. Trimming took off 3 bases at V and 3 bases at J, with 7 bases between the two ends. The CDR3 consists of 13 residues. In DNA, the CDR3 is TGTGCCAGCAGTTTCCGACTTACAGATACGCAGTATTTT. It codes for CASSFRLTDTQYF.

This chain connects TRBV20-1 to TRBJ1-6; D ambiguous. CDR3 size: 13 residues. Per the germline V gene, CDR1 is DFQATT and CDR2 is SNEGSKA (reference sequence). V was pared by 6 bases and J by 7 bases, with 13 bases between. The CDR3 here is CSAHPANNSPLHF. The CDR3, as DNA: TGCAGTGCCCACCCGGCCAACAATTCACCCCTCCACTTT.

The chain links TRBV21-1 to TRBJ1-2; the table assigns TRBD1, which was not confirmed against the DNA. TRBV21-1 is a pseudogene. The length of the CDR3 is 11 residues. The CDR3 loop is CARSSGGGYTF. DNA for the CDR3: TGTGCCAGGTCGAGTGGGGGTGGCTACACCTTC.

The rearrangement joins TRBV6-6 to TRBJ2-1; D may be TRBD1 (6 bases). CDR3 size: 15 residues. Germline V gene lookup returns CDR1 MNHNY and CDR2 SVGAGI (reference sequence). Trimming removed 3 bases from V and 2 bases from J, with 11 bases in between. As DNA, the CDR3 is TGTGCCAGCAGTTATGTGAGGGGGACCTACAATGAGCAGTTCTTC. Its protein product is CASSYVRGTYNEQFF.

This chain connects TRBV6-2 or TRBV6-3 to TRBJ2-1; D not certain. V was cut by 0 bases and J by 7 bases, with 10 bases left in between. This CDR3 spans 14 amino acids. Germline V gives CDR1 MNHEY, CDR2 SVGEGT. CDR3 region: CASSYSIVLNEQFF. The CDR3, as DNA: TGTGCCAGCAGTTACTCGATAGTTTTAAATGAGCAGTTCTTC.

This sequence joins TRBV3-1 and TRBJ2-1; 10 bases match TRBD1. The CDR3 is 14 residues long. The V gene's germline CDR1 is LGHDT and CDR2 YNNKEL (reference sequence). Trimming cost V 6 bases and J 5 bases; bases outside gene matches: 4. The DNA for the CDR3 is TGTGCCAGCAGTTGGACAGGGGGGGACAATGAGCAGTTCTTC. Its translation is CASSWTGGDNEQFF.

The chain joins TRBV20-1 to TRBJ1-2; maybe TRBD1 (5 bases). V was trimmed by 6 bases and J by 4 bases, leaving 12 bases between them. Germline V CDR1 and CDR2: DFQATT, SNEGSKA (reference sequence). This CDR3 comprises 12 residues. CDR3 sequence: CSATTEPYGYTF. The CDR3, as DNA: TGCAGTGCCACGACAGAACCCTATGGCTACACCTTC.

This clonotype occurred once. The CDR3 coding sequence is TGCAGTGCTAGGGCTGGGGGACGAGGCAATCAGCCCCAGCATTTT. It translates to CSARAGGRGNQPQHF. This sequence joins TRBV20-1 and TRBJ1-5; D perhaps matches TRBD1 (5 bases). V gave up 3 bases and J gave up 2 bases, with 14 bases separating them. CDR1 and CDR2 (germline): DFQATT, SNEGSKA (reference sequence). The CDR3 totals 15 residues.

V usage is TRBV3-1 and J usage is TRBJ2-3; TRBD2 might be the D (5 bases). Germline V gives CDR1 LGHDT, CDR2 YNNKEL (reference sequence). This CDR3 spans 16 amino acids. The V end was cut by 0 bases, the J end by 1 base, with 11 bases between. CDR3 in DNA: TGTGCCAGCAGCCAAGATACGCGGACTCGCACAGATACGCAGTATTTT. Amino acids: CASSQDTRTRTDTQYF.

V is TRBV2 and J is TRBJ2-3, with TRBD2 matching over 10 bases. After removal of 6 bases from V and 1 base from J, the junction contained 10 bases not matched to a gene. The CDR3 length is 17 residues. Germline-derived CDR1 and CDR2 are SNHLY and FYNNEI. The CDR3 sequence is CASRPKRGLAGTDTQYF. The CDR3 DNA reads as TGTGCCAGCAGACCCAAACGAGGACTAGCGGGCACAGATACGCAGTATTTT. The full variable domain, in which reference TRBV2 and TRBJ2-3 provide the parts outside the CDR3, is EPEVTQTPSHQVTQMGQEVILRCVPISNHLYFYWYRQILGQKVEFLVSFYNNEISEKSEIFDDQFSVERPDGSNFTLKIRSTKLEDSAMYFCASRPKRGLAGTDTQYFGPGTRLTVL.

Many counts were recorded for this clonotype. This chain joins TRBV10-3 and TRBJ2-4, with D tentatively TRBD1 (5 bases). The DNA end favors TRBJ2-7, so the J call may be wrong. Germline V gene sequence: CDR1 ENHRY, CDR2 SYGVKD. The CDR3 runs to 16 residues. The CDR3: CAISESRRAIRYEQYF. The CDR3 bases are TGTGCCATCAGTGAGTCTCGCAGGGCTATTAGGTACGAGCAGTACTTC.

In this sample, this clonotype turned up a few times. The rearrangement links TRBV7-9 to TRBJ2-1; perhaps TRBD2 as D (5 bases). CDR3 length: 14 amino acids. V was pared by 0 bases and J by 5 bases, with 8 bases between. From germline, CDR1 is SEHNR and CDR2 FQNEAQ (reference sequence). CDR3 sequence reads: CASSLAGVDNEQFF. Written as DNA, the CDR3 is TGTGCCAGCAGCTTAGCGGGAGTGGACAATGAGCAGTTCTTC.

V gene TRBV24-1 combines with J gene TRBJ1-5, with 8 bases aligning to TRBD1. The CDR3 is made up of 14 amino acids. Germline CDR1 reads KGHDR; CDR2 reads SFDVKD. The V segment lost 3 bases and the J segment 5 bases; nucleotides outside the gene matches: 2. The CDR3 loop is CATSDATGDQPQHF. The DNA of the CDR3 is TGTGCCACCAGTGATGCGACAGGGGATCAGCCCCAGCATTTT.